This T cell receptor beta chain was found in a study of blood T cell repertoires in COVID-19. The overall study: Sources were T cells, B-cell-depleted T cells, or PBMCs; the material itself was cDNA or gDNA.

Profiling relied on immunoSEQ multiplex PCR, and the TCRdb table lists in-frame clones only, not all of them. The table records roughly 140,000 clones, 84% of them present only once. Sequencing was carried out using peripheral blood. This receptor was identified in a woman aged 50 to 65 with acute or convalescent COVID-19.

The CDR3 sequence: CASSLGLPGYF. Here the CDR3 DNA reads TGTGCCAGCAGCCTGGGACTGCCCGGGTATTTT. V gene TRBV2 combines with J gene TRBJ2-3, with D possibly TRBD2 on 6 matching bases. This CDR3 has 11 amino acids. Germline V gives CDR1 SNHLY, CDR2 FYNNEI. V lost 6 bases and J 14 bases, leaving 15 bases between the germline ends.